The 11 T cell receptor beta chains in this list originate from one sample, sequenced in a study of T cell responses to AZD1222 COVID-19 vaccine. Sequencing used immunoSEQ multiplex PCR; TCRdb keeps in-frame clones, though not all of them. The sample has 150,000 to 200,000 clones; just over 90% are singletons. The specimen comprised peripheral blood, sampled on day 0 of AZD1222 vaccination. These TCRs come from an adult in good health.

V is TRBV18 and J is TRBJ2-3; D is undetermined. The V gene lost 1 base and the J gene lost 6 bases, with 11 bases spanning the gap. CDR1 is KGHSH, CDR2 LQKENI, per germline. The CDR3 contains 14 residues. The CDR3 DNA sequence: TGTGCCAGCTCACCACAGACTGGTGGGGATACGCAGTATTTT. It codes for CASSPQTGGDTQYF.

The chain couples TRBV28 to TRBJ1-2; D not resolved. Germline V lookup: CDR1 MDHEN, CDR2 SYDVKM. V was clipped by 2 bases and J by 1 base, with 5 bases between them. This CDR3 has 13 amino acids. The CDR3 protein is CASSLSYNYGYTF. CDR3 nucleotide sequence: TGTGCCAGCAGTTTAAGCTATAACTATGGCTACACCTTC.

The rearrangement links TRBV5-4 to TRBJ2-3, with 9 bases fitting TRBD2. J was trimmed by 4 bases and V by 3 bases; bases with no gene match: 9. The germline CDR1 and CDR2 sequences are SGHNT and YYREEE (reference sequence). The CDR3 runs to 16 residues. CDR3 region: CASSSPSGLASDTQYF. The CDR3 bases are TGTGCCAGCAGCTCCCCATCGGGACTAGCTTCAGATACGCAGTATTTT. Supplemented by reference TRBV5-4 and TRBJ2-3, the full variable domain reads ETGVTQSPTHLIKTRGQQVTLRCSSQSGHNTVSWYQQALGQGPQFIFQYYREEENGRGNFPPRFSGLQFPNYSSELNVNALELDDSALYLCASSSPSGLASDTQYFGPGTRLTVL.

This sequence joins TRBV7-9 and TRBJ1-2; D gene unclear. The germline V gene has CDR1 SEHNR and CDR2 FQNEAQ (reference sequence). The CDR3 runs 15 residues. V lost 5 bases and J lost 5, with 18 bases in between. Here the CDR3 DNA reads TGTGCCAGCAGCCCAGGATCTAATTCGGGGTATGGCTACACCTTC. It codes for CASSPGSNSGYGYTF.

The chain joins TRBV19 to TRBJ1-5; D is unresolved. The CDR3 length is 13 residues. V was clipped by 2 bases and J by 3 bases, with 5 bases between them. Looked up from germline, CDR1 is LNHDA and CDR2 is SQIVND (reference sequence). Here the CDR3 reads CASSIRINQPQHF. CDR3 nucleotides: TGTGCCAGTAGTATAAGAATCAATCAGCCCCAGCATTTT. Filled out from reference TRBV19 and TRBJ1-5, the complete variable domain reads DGGITQSPKYLFRKEGQNVTLSCEQNLNHDAMYWYRQDPGQGLRLIYYSQIVNDFQKGDIAEGYSVSREKKESFPLTVTSAQKNPTAFYLCASSIRINQPQHFGDGTRLSIL.

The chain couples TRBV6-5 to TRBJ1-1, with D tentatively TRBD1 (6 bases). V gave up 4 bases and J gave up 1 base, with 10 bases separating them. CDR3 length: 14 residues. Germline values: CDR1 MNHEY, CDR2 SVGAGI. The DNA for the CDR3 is TGTGCCAGCAGTTCAGGACAGAGGAACACTGAAGCTTTCTTT. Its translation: CASSSGQRNTEAFF.

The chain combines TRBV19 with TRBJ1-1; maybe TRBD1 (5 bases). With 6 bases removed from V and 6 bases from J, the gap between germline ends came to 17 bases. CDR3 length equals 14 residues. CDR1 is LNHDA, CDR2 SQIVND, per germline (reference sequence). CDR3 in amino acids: CASSSGPGIPEAFF. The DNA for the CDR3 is TGTGCCAGTAGCTCCGGACCAGGGATTCCTGAAGCTTTCTTT.

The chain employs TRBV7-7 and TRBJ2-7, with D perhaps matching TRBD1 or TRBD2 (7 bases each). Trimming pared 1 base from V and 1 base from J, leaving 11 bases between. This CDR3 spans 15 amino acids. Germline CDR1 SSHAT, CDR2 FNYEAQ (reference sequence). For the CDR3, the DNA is TGTGCCAGCAGCTTAGACAGGGGAGGGTCCTACGAGCAGTACTTC. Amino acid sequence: CASSLDRGGSYEQYF.

The CDR3 loop is CATSSQDRPETQYF. In DNA, the CDR3 is TGTGCCACCAGCAGTCAGGACCGTCCGGAGACCCAGTACTTC. The V gene is TRBV15, the J gene TRBJ2-5; the D is unclear. Germline CDR1 and CDR2: LNHNV and YYDKDF (reference sequence). Between the trimmed V and J ends, which lost 3 bases and 5 bases, there was a span of 13 bases. The CDR3 is 14 amino acids.

CDR3 nucleotides: TGTGCCACCAGCAGAGATGGCAGGGGGACGAATGAGCAGTTCTTC. Protein sequence: CATSRDGRGTNEQFF. This chain joins TRBV15 and TRBJ2-1; 7 bases map to TRBD1. V trimming: 0 bases; J trimming: 7 bases; junction bases outside the gene matches: 6. The germline gives CDR1 LNHNV, CDR2 YYDKDF (reference sequence). The CDR3 extends over 15 amino acids.

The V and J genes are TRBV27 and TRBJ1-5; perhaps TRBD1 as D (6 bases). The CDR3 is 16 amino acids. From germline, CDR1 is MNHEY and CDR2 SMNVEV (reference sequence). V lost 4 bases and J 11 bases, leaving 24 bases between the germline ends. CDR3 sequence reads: CASSSAPGTPRSAQHF. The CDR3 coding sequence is TGTGCCAGCAGTTCAGCCCCCGGGACACCTAGGTCAGCCCAGCATTTT.